This TCR beta chain derives from a study of T cells in Graves' hyperthyroidism and ophthalmopathy. Findings and caveats of the study: The authors' 13 V-J model separated ophthalmopathy from stable hyperthyroidism.

Many counts were recorded for this clonotype. The antigen remains unidentified. V lost 4 bases to trimming and J lost 5 bases, with 11 bases between them. The CDR3 totals 14 residues. Looked up from germline, CDR1 is KGHDR and CDR2 is SFDVKD. TCR beta CDR3 region amplification was performed from RNA transcripts. Carried out on the TCR CDR3, a first-round RT-PCR used the HTBI primer set. TCRdb re-derived calls from the multiplex PCR reads in MiXCR, one entry per CDR3 protein. Here the sample spans approximately 620,000 distinct CDR3 sequences, around 13% being singletons. Material for sequencing was blood. The TCR comes from a woman in her twenties or thirties with Graves' hyperthyroidism that later progressed to Graves' ophthalmopathy. This sequence joins TRBV24-1 and TRBJ1-5, with D possibly being TRBD1 (5 bases). The chain's CDR3 is CATSDPGTYQPQHF. As DNA, the CDR3 is TGTGCCACCAGTGACCCCGGGACCTATCAGCCCCAGCATTTT.